A single sample gave rise to the 8 T cell receptor beta chains below, sequenced in a study of T cell responses to AZD1222 COVID-19 vaccine. This table comes from immunoSEQ multiplex PCR, and its TCRdb copy is limited to in-frame clones, with some not included. The sample carries 100,000 to 150,000 clones, roughly 90% recorded once. This material consisted of peripheral blood, taken on day 0 of AZD1222 vaccination. Receptors originate from an adult in good health.

The chain joins TRBV2 to TRBJ1-1, with 10 bases that match TRBD1. With V trimmed by 5 bases and J by 1 base, 7 bases remained unmatched. This CDR3 has 16 residues. Germline V gene data show CDR1 as SNHLY and CDR2 as FYNNEI. CDR3: CASSIPTGGKNTEAFF. CDR3 sequence (DNA): TGTGCCAGCAGTATACCGACAGGGGGCAAGAACACTGAAGCTTTCTTT.

The chain has TRBV6-5 and TRBJ1-4; the D is unclear. V lost 7 bases, J lost 3 bases, and 9 bases lay in between. The germline V gene has CDR1 MNHEY and CDR2 SVGAGI. The CDR3 totals 13 residues. CDR3 nucleotides: TGTGCCAGCATGCGAATCCCTAATGAAAAACTGTTTTTT. Translated: CASMRIPNEKLFF.

This sequence joins TRBV10-3 and TRBJ1-1; D call uncertain. Per germline, CDR1 ENHRY and CDR2 SYGVKD. Trimming left V 5 bases short and J 1 base short, with 17 bases between. The CDR3 covers 16 residues. CDR3 protein: CAISPRDSYGNTEAFF. In nucleotides, the CDR3 is TGTGCCATCAGTCCCCGGGATTCATATGGGAACACTGAAGCTTTCTTT.

This chain connects TRBV11-3 to TRBJ2-7; 8 nucleotides line up with TRBD2. After removal of 5 bases from V and 1 base from J, the junction contained 7 bases not matched to a gene. The CDR3 extends over 15 amino acids. Germline CDR1 reads SGHNT; CDR2 reads YENEEA. The CDR3 spells CASSPFGGGSYEQYF. Here the CDR3 DNA reads TGTGCCAGCAGCCCGTTCGGGGGGGGTTCCTACGAGCAGTACTTC. Looking up the rest from reference TRBV11-3 and TRBJ2-7 gives the full variable domain: EAGVVQSPRYKIIEKKQPVAFWCNPISGHNTLYWYLQNLGQGPELLIRYENEEAVDDSQLPKDRFSAERLKGVDSTLKIQPAELGDSAVYLCASSPFGGGSYEQYFGPGTRLTVT.

The CDR3 nucleotides read TGTGCCAGCAGCCCGTCCGGGACAGGGGGAGTTTTAGCCAAAAACATTCAGTACTTC. Protein: CASSPSGTGGVLAKNIQYF. This rearrangement joins TRBV14 to TRBJ2-4, with 11 bases identical to TRBD1. CDR1 and CDR2 from the germline V gene are SGHDN and FVKESK. The CDR3 spans 19 residues. The trim removed 4 bases at V and 0 bases at J, leaving 11 bases unmatched.

The chain has TRBV21-1 and TRBJ2-7; the table names TRBD1, a call not compared with the DNA. TRBV21-1 is a known pseudogene. The CDR3 consists of 13 residues. The CDR3 region has the DNA TGTGCCAGCAGCAAAGACCAGGGCCGCGAGCAGTACTTC. Amino acids: CASSKDQGREQYF.

This chain links TRBV10-2 with TRBJ1-5; 8 bases align to TRBD1. The CDR3 is 17 residues long. Germline-derived CDR1 and CDR2 are WSHSY and SAAADI. V shed 0 bases and J 1 base; nucleotides not matched to a gene: 5. This chain's CDR3 is CASSESPQGASNQPQHF. As DNA, the CDR3 is TGCGCCAGCAGTGAGTCACCGCAGGGGGCAAGCAATCAGCCCCAGCATTTT.

The rearrangement links TRBV29-1 to TRBJ1-1, with a tentative D call TRBD1 (6 bases). The length of the CDR3 is 12 residues. The germline CDR1 and CDR2 sequences are SQVTM and ANQGSEA. Deletions cut 5 bases from V and 0 bases from J, with 7 bases between. CDR3: CSVTGMNTEAFF. CDR3 bases: TGCAGCGTTACAGGGATGAACACTGAAGCTTTCTTT.